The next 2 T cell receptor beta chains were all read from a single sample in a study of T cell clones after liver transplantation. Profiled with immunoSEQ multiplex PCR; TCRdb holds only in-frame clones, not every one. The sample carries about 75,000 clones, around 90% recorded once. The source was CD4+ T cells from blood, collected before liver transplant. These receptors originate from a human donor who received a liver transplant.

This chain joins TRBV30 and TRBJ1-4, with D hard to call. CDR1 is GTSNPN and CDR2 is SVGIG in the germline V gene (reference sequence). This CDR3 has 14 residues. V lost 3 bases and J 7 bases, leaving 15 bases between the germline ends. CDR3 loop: CAWSRRVESEKLFF. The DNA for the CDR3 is TGTGCCTGGAGCCGGCGGGTGGAGAGTGAAAAACTGTTTTTT.

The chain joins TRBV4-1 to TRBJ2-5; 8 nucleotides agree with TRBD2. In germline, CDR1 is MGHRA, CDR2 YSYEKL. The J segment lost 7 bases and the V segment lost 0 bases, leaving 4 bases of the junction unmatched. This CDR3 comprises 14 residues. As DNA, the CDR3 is TGCGCCAGCAGCCAAGATGGACTAGCTGGGACCCAGTACTTC. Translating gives CASSQDGLAGTQYF.